These T cell receptor beta chains were read from a single sample in a study of cytotoxic CD8 clonotypes in ibrutinib-treated CLL. Sequenced by immunoSEQ multiplex PCR; TCRdb stores in-frame clones only, minus some. The sample shows 150,000 to 200,000 clones, around three quarters of them seen only once. This specimen consisted of PBMCs, obtained after 24 months of ibrutinib treatment. These receptors all stem from a human donor with chronic lymphocytic leukemia. The CDR3 runs from the conserved cysteine through the conserved F or W. The D gene is left open where the match is weak. Clone size is not always given. Where it is, it says once, few, many or a class for expanded clones.

>NA|once|TRBV4-3|TRBJ2-7
TGCGCCAGCAGCCAAGGAAGCGGTAGAGCCTACGAGCAGTACTTC
CASSQGSGRAYEQYF
>TRBD1|NA|TRBV4-1|TRBJ2-3
TGCGCCAGCAGCCAAGGACAGGGGGATTGGCATTTT
CASSQGQGDWHF
>NA|NA|TRBV10-3|TRBJ1-1
TGTGCCATCAGTGAGTCAATGGCTAACACTGAAGCTTTCTTT
CAISESMANTEAFF
>NA|NA|TRBV15|TRBJ1-4
TGTGCCACCAGCATCTCGAGCAGCTTTAATGAAAAACTGTTTTTT
CATSISSSFNEKLFF
>TRBD2|NA|TRBV30|TRBJ2-1
TGTGCCTGGGGGGGACTAGCGGGAGAAGTCAGGGACAATGAGCAGTTCTTC
CAWGGLAGEVRDNEQFF
>NA|once|TRBV5-8|TRBJ2-3
TGTGCCAGCAGCTTGGTTAGCACAGATACGCAGTATTTT
CASSLVSTDTQYF
>TRBD1|NA|TRBV5-4|TRBJ1-1
TGTGCCAGCAGCTTAGCTGACAGGGGCACTGAAGCTTTCTTT
CASSLADRGTEAFF
>TRBD1|few|TRBV12-5|TRBJ2-2
TGTGCTTCCCGACAGGGGAACACCGGGGAGCTGTTTTTT
CASRQGNTGELFF
>TRBD2|NA|TRBV5-1|TRBJ2-7
TGCGCCAGCAGCAGGCGGGAGGGGTACGAGCAGTACTTC
CASSRREGYEQYF
>NA|NA|TRBV10-1|TRBJ2-5
TGCGCCAGCAGTGAGTCCGGCACCGGAGGGGAGACCCAGTACTTC
CASSESGTGGETQYF
>NA|NA|TRBV28|TRBJ1-4
TGTGCCAGCAGCATCCTGCAGGGAACAACTAATGAAAAACTGTTTTTT
CASSILQGTTNEKLFF
>NA|NA|TRBV13|TRBJ2-7
TGTGCCAGCAGTCACACTAGCACGGAGCACTACGAGCAGTACTTC
CASSHTSTEHYEQYF
>TRBD2|NA|TRBV9|TRBJ2-1
TGTGCCAGCAGCGCCCCACTAGCGGGAGGGCCCTATGAGCAGTTCTTC
CASSAPLAGGPYEQFF
>TRBD1|NA|TRBV19|TRBJ1-5
TGTGCCAGTAGACCTCGACAGGGGCCATCTAGCAATCAGCCCCAGCATTTT
CASRPRQGPSSNQPQHF
>NA|NA|TRBV10-1|TRBJ2-4
TGCGCCACCAAAGTCGGCGGGTCGCGGTACTTC
CATKVGGSRYF
>TRBD2|NA|TRBV4-2|TRBJ2-7
TGTGCCAGCAGCCAAACCGGAGGACTAGCACCTCTTTACGAGCAGTACTTC
CASSQTGGLAPLYEQYF
>NA|NA|TRBV5-1|TRBJ2-3
TGCGCCAGCAGCTCGACTAGGTTCACAGATACGCAGTATTTT
CASSSTRFTDTQYF
>TRBD1|many|TRBV2|TRBJ2-2
TGTGCCAGCAGTAAGATCGGGACAGCCCAAAACACCGGGGAGCTGTTTTTT
CASSKIGTAQNTGELFF
>NA|NA|TRBV5-1|TRBJ2-1
TGCGCCAGCAGCCCGGAGGTGGGGTCCCACAATGAGCAGTTCTTC
CASSPEVGSHNEQFF
>TRBD1|NA|TRBV7-8|TRBJ2-3
TGTGCCAGCAGAAACACAGGGGCGTTCACAGATACGCAGTATTTT
CASRNTGAFTDTQYF
>TRBD2|NA|TRBV7-6|TRBJ2-2
TGTGCCAGCAGCTTAGTTGACCTAGCGGGAGAGACCGGGGAGCTGTTTTTT
CASSLVDLAGETGELFF
>TRBD1|NA|TRBV30|TRBJ2-7
TGTGCCTGGAGTTCCCTGGGACAGGGCCCTTCCTACGAGCAGTACTTC
CAWSSLGQGPSYEQYF
>NA|NA|TRBV5-1|TRBJ1-2
TGCGCCAGCAGCCCCCAAGCGGGGTTTCTCCACGATGGCTACACCTTC
CASSPQAGFLHDGYTF
>TRBD1|NA|TRBV30|TRBJ2-3
TGTGCCTGGAAGAAGGGGAAGTTCGGACAGGCAGCAGATACGCAGTATTTT
CAWKKGKFGQAADTQYF
>NA|NA|TRBV19|TRBJ2-7
TGTGCCAGTAGTACCGATCCGGGGGCCGGGGGTGAGCAGTACTTC
CASSTDPGAGGEQYF
>TRBD2|NA|TRBV5-1|TRBJ2-1
TGCGCCAGCAGCCAGAAGACTAGCGGTTCCTACAATGAGCAGTTCTTC
CASSQKTSGSYNEQFF
>NA|NA|TRBV6-5|TRBJ1-4
TGTGCCAGCAGTGACACAGGGACTAATGAAAAACTGTTTTTT
CASSDTGTNEKLFF
>TRBD2|NA|TRBV10-3|TRBJ2-1
TGTGCCATCAGCCCGGGACTAACTCTGGATGAGCAGTTCTTC
CAISPGLTLDEQFF
>TRBD2|NA|TRBV6-1|TRBJ2-1
TGTGCCAGTATCATAACTAGCGGGACCGAGCAGTTCTTC
CASIITSGTEQFF
>TRBD1|NA|TRBV25-1|TRBJ1-2
TGTGCCAGCCGGGACAGGCTCTCGCAGGGCTACACCTTC
CASRDRLSQGYTF
>NA|NA|TRBV7-2|TRBJ2-7
TGTGCCAGCAGCTTTTCTCGAGGTGAGCAGTACTTC
CASSFSRGEQYF
>NA|NA|TRBV20-1|TRBJ2-7
TGCAGTGCTAGCGGGGGCTACGAGCAGTACTTC
CSASGGYEQYF
>NA|NA|TRBV30|TRBJ1-1
TGTGCCTGTGGACAGAACACTGAAGCTTTCTTT
CACGQNTEAFF
>NA|NA|TRBV28|TRBJ2-3
TGTGCCAGCAGAACCCACGTTAGCACAGATACGCAGTATTTT
CASRTHVSTDTQYF
>NA|NA|TRBV6-5|TRBJ2-7
TGTGCCAGCAGGCAATCCAGGGGGGGCCTCTACGAGCAGTACTTC
CASRQSRGGLYEQYF
>TRBD2|NA|TRBV18|TRBJ2-1
TGTGCCAGCTCGTCGCCCGGGACTAGTCCCTACAATGAGCAGTTCTTC
CASSSPGTSPYNEQFF
>TRBD1|NA|TRBV7-8|TRBJ2-2
TGTGCCAGCTCCCAAAATTCCGGGACAGCAAGCACCGGGGAGCTGTTTTTT
CASSQNSGTASTGELFF
>TRBD2|NA|TRBV2|TRBJ2-1
TGTGCCAGGAGCCCTAGCGGGAGCTACAATGAGCAGTTCTTC
CARSPSGSYNEQFF
>TRBD1|NA|TRBV27|TRBJ1-2
TGTGCCAGCAGTCATACCGGGACAGGGTACGGCTACACCTTC
CASSHTGTGYGYTF
>TRBD1|few|TRBV27|TRBJ1-2
TGTGCCAGCAGCCGCACAGGGGGCGGTAGCTATGGCTACACCTTC
CASSRTGGGSYGYTF
>TRBD2|NA|TRBV7-2|TRBJ2-7
TGTGCCAGCAGCTTAATGAAGTCAACTAGCGGGAGTTTTTACGAGCAGTACTTC
CASSLMKSTSGSFYEQYF
>NA|once|TRBV6-5|TRBJ1-1
TGTGCCAGCAGTTACGGCCCTCCAGGCACTGAAGCTTTCTTT
CASSYGPPGTEAFF
>NA|few|TRBV6-1|TRBJ1-1
TGTGCCAGCAGAAGAGAGATGAACACTGAAGCTTTCTTT
CASRREMNTEAFF
>NA|NA|TRBV4-3|TRBJ2-7
TGCGCCAGCAGCCAAGACGAAGGCGAGCAGTACTTC
CASSQDEGEQYF
>NA|NA|TRBV15|TRBJ2-5
TGTGCCACCAGCAGAGGGCGAGCGGCGGAGACCCAGTACTTC
CATSRGRAAETQYF
>NA|NA|TRBV10-3|TRBJ2-7
TGTGCCATCAGTGAGTCTGGGGGGATGTCCTACGAGCAGTACTTC
CAISESGGMSYEQYF
>TRBD1|few|TRBV4-1|TRBJ2-7
TGCGCCAGCAGCCCTAGGGACAGTAACTCCTACGAGCAGTACTTC
CASSPRDSNSYEQYF
>TRBD2|few|TRBV18|TRBJ2-1
TGTGCCAGCTCACCTTTGACTAGCGTGGCCTACAATGAGCAGTTCTTC
CASSPLTSVAYNEQFF
>NA|NA|TRBV5-1|TRBJ1-1
TGCGCCAGCAGTACAGGGAACACTGAAGCTTTCTTT
CASSTGNTEAFF
>NA|few|TRBV10-3|TRBJ1-1
TGTGCCATCAGAGGACAAGCGAACACTGAAGCTTTCTTT
CAIRGQANTEAFF
>NA|NA|TRBV5-1|TRBJ2-1
TGCGCCAGCAGCTTGGCCCCAAGCAATGAGCAGTTCTTC
CASSLAPSNEQFF
>NA|NA|TRBV7-8|TRBJ2-2
TGTGCCAGCAGCCCTCAGACTAGATCCGGCGGGGAGCTGTTTTTT
CASSPQTRSGGELFF
>NA|NA|TRBV5-1|TRBJ2-5
TGCGCCAGCAGCGGCCTAGGGAAGGAAGAGACCCAGTACTTC
CASSGLGKEETQYF
>TRBD2|NA|TRBV5-5|TRBJ2-7
TGTGCCAGCAGCATCAGGACTAGCGGCTACGAGCAGTACTTC
CASSIRTSGYEQYF
>NA|NA|TRBV4-2|TRBJ1-4
TGTGCCAGCAGCCTAAAGTTAGTGTCAACTAATGAAAAACTGTTTTTT
CASSLKLVSTNEKLFF